A selection of T cell receptor beta chains follows, all from one sample in a study of beta chain features in type 1 diabetes. Repertoires were generated with immunoSEQ multiplex PCR, while TCRdb's copy carries only in-frame clones and drops some. Of about 190,000 clones in the sample, 6.5% to 9.5% were seen once. The sample consisted of central memory CD4+ T cells from blood. Every receptor here comes from a woman between 35 and 50 years old with type 1 diabetes. CDR3s include the opening cysteine and the closing phenylalanine or tryptophan. D genes are given only for firm matches. The size entry is marked missing in some rows and otherwise reads once, few, many or a size class.

v_call	cdr3_length	d_call	j_call	clone_size	cdr3_aa	cdr3_nt
TRBV28	15	NA	TRBJ2-1	few	CASSLGTSSYNEQFF	TGTGCCAGCAGTTTGGGGACAAGCTCCTACAATGAGCAGTTCTTC
TRBV19	13	TRBD1	TRBJ1-5	many	CASSATGTQPQHF	TGTGCCAGTAGTGCGACAGGGACTCAGCCCCAGCATTTT
TRBV7-9	15	TRBD1	TRBJ2-7	few	CASSLGTGGTYEQYF	TGTGCCAGCAGCCTAGGAACAGGGGGGACCTACGAGCAGTACTTC
TRBV6-5	15	TRBD1	TRBJ2-6	NA	CASSKDRAGANVLTF	TGTGCCAGCAGTAAGGACAGGGCTGGGGCCAACGTCCTGACTTTC
TRBV23-1	14	TRBD1	TRBJ1-5	many	CASSLRQGEKPQHF	TGCGCCAGCAGTCTCCGACAGGGGGAGAAGCCCCAGCATTTT
TRBV18	16	TRBD1	TRBJ1-1	few	CASSPDREVWNTEAFF	TGTGCCAGCTCACCGGACAGGGAGGTGTGGAACACTGAAGCTTTCTTT
TRBV6-1	15	NA	TRBJ2-3	few	CASSDQGGSTDTQYF	TGTGCCAGCAGTGACCAGGGTGGAAGCACAGATACGCAGTATTTT
TRBV5-4	16	NA	TRBJ2-3	NA	CASSLVAGSGTDTQYF	TGTGCCAGCAGCTTGGTAGCCGGGTCCGGCACAGATACGCAGTATTTT
TRBV29-1	15	TRBD2	TRBJ2-3	NA	CSPLIPSGVTDTQYF	TGCAGCCCGTTGATTCCCAGCGGGGTCACAGATACGCAGTATTTT
TRBV11-2	13	NA	TRBJ1-5	NA	CASSLNRAQPQHF	TGTGCCAGCAGCTTAAACAGGGCGCAGCCCCAGCATTTT
TRBV7-2	14	NA	TRBJ1-1	few	CASSLAAGVTEAFF	TGTGCCAGCAGCTTAGCGGCAGGGGTCACTGAAGCTTTCTTT
TRBV11-2	11	NA	TRBJ1-4	many	CASSSSEKLFF	TGTGCCAGCAGCTCCTCCGAAAAACTGTTTTTT
TRBV7-2	14	NA	TRBJ1-1	NA	CASSSTAENTEAFF	TGTGCCAGCAGCTCGACAGCTGAGAACACTGAAGCTTTCTTT
TRBV2	15	TRBD1	TRBJ1-5	NA	CASKTGDTQNQPQHF	TGTGCCAGCAAAACAGGGGATACGCAGAATCAGCCCCAGCATTTT
TRBV6-5	12	NA	TRBJ1-1	NA	CASSYRGLEAFF	TGTGCCAGCAGTTACAGAGGATTGGAAGCTTTCTTT
TRBV7-2	14	NA	TRBJ2-6	NA	CASSYGGGANVLTF	TGTGCCAGCAGCTACGGAGGGGGGGCCAACGTCCTGACTTTC
TRBV7-3	15	TRBD1	TRBJ2-5	few	CASSLTGQGSETQYF	TGTGCCAGCAGCTTGACGGGACAGGGTTCGGAGACCCAGTACTTC
TRBV2	12	NA	TRBJ2-5	NA	CASSGRPGTQYF	TGTGCCAGCAGTGGAAGGCCGGGGACCCAGTACTTC
TRBV7-2	14	NA	TRBJ1-1	few	CASSRDAQGTEAFF	TGTGCCAGCAGCCGAGACGCCCAGGGCACTGAAGCTTTCTTT
TRBV29-1	18	TRBD2	TRBJ2-2	few	CSVASGLAVFANTGELFF	TGCAGCGTTGCATCGGGACTAGCGGTGTTCGCGAACACCGGGGAGCTGTTTTTT
TRBV10-3	13	NA	TRBJ1-4	NA	CACGGATNEKLFF	TGTGCCTGCGGCGGGGCGACTAATGAAAAACTGTTTTTT
TRBV28	17	NA	TRBJ2-7	NA	CASSSFWTGERSYEQYF	TGTGCCAGCAGTTCCTTTTGGACGGGAGAGAGGTCCTACGAGCAGTACTTC
TRBV2	14	TRBD2	TRBJ2-1	NA	CASSGTREKDEQFF	TGTGCCAGCAGTGGGACTAGGGAGAAAGATGAGCAGTTCTTC
TRBV7-2	15	NA	TRBJ1-1	NA	CASSAPGHMNTEAFF	TGTGCCAGCAGCGCTCCGGGACACATGAACACTGAAGCTTTCTTT
TRBV5-4	15	TRBD1	TRBJ2-3	few	CASSMGQSSTDTQYF	TGTGCCAGCAGCATGGGACAGAGCAGCACAGATACGCAGTATTTT
TRBV6-5	14	TRBD1	TRBJ2-7	few	CASSAHRGTYEQYF	TGTGCCAGCAGTGCCCACAGGGGGACCTACGAGCAGTACTTC
TRBV6-1	14	NA	TRBJ2-5	NA	CASSEASLLGTQYF	TGTGCCAGCAGTGAAGCAAGCCTCCTAGGGACCCAGTACTTC
TRBV7-9	14	NA	TRBJ2-2	few	CASSFTRDTGELFF	TGTGCCAGCAGCTTCACCAGGGATACCGGGGAGCTGTTTTTT
TRBV4-1	14	TRBD1	TRBJ1-5	few	CASSLGTGDQPQHF	TGCGCCAGCAGCCTAGGGACAGGGGACCAGCCCCAGCATTTT
TRBV6-6	16	TRBD1	TRBJ1-5	NA	CASSYDREASNQPQHF	TGTGCCAGCAGTTACGACAGGGAGGCGTCCAATCAGCCCCAGCATTTT
TRBV5-6	15	TRBD1	TRBJ2-3	few	CASSPSTGSTDTQYF	TGTGCCAGCAGCCCATCGACAGGGAGCACAGATACGCAGTATTTT
TRBV5-1	14	NA	TRBJ2-3	NA	CASSPDSLKDTQYF	TGCGCCAGCAGCCCCGACTCCCTCAAGGATACGCAGTATTTT
TRBV9	15	NA	TRBJ1-1	NA	CASSPTLGQNAEAFF	TGTGCCAGCAGCCCGACCCTTGGGCAGAACGCTGAAGCTTTCTTT
TRBV4-3	17	TRBD1	TRBJ1-4	few	CASSQGEAAGGGEKLFF	TGCGCCAGCAGCCAAGGCGAAGCGGCAGGGGGAGGTGAAAAACTGTTTTTT
TRBV5-4	14	TRBD1	TRBJ2-5	NA	CASSSDRGRETQYF	TGTGCCAGCAGTTCGGACAGGGGGCGGGAGACCCAGTACTTC
TRBV18	16	TRBD1	TRBJ2-6	NA	CASSPRGLAGANVLTF	TGTGCCAGCTCACCCAGGGGGCTGGCGGGGGCCAACGTCCTGACTTTC
TRBV4-2	16	TRBD2	TRBJ2-2	few	CASSAEGREVTGELFF	TGTGCCAGCAGCGCCGAGGGGCGGGAGGTCACCGGGGAGCTGTTTTTT
TRBV18	15	TRBD2	TRBJ2-1	few	CASSPQGRGDNEQFF	TGTGCCAGCTCACCACAGGGACGGGGGGACAATGAGCAGTTCTTC
TRBV9	15	NA	TRBJ2-2	few	CASSPSSSFLGELFF	TGTGCCAGCAGCCCCTCGAGCTCTTTCCTCGGGGAGCTGTTTTTT
TRBV7-9	14	TRBD1	TRBJ2-7	few	CASSYRDRPYEQYF	TGTGCCAGCAGCTACCGGGACAGGCCCTACGAGCAGTACTTC
TRBV5-4	15	TRBD1	TRBJ1-5	few	CASSLGQGDNQPQHF	TGTGCCAGCAGCCTCGGACAGGGAGATAATCAGCCCCAGCATTTT
TRBV29-1	14	NA	TRBJ1-2	few	CSVVGALEAYGYTF	TGCAGCGTCGTGGGGGCTCTCGAGGCCTATGGCTACACCTTC
TRBV7-8	14	TRBD1	TRBJ2-5	few	CASRRTGDMETQYF	TGTGCCAGCAGACGGACAGGGGATATGGAGACCCAGTACTTC
TRBV11-3	13	NA	TRBJ1-1	few	CASSFQGNTEAFF	TGTGCCAGCAGCTTTCAGGGGAACACTGAAGCTTTCTTT
TRBV19	14	TRBD1	TRBJ1-1	NA	CASSSDRGNTEAFF	TGTGCCAGCAGTTCGGACAGGGGGAACACTGAAGCTTTCTTT
TRBV2	13	TRBD1	TRBJ2-5	many	CASKTGGGETQYF	TGTGCCAGCAAGACAGGGGGAGGCGAGACCCAGTACTTC
TRBV5-1	16	TRBD1	TRBJ2-5	few	CASSFDPGQGTGTQYF	TGCGCCAGCAGCTTCGATCCGGGACAGGGGACCGGGACCCAGTACTTC
TRBV7-2	13	TRBD1	TRBJ1-3	NA	CASSLGQGNTIYF	TGTGCCAGCAGCCTAGGACAGGGTAACACCATATATTTT
TRBV27	15	TRBD1	TRBJ1-1	NA	CASTPDREANTEAFF	TGTGCCAGCACCCCAGACAGGGAGGCAAACACTGAAGCTTTCTTT
TRBV28	16	TRBD2	TRBJ2-5	few	CASSSSIASGVGTQYF	TGTGCCAGCAGTTCCTCCATCGCTAGCGGGGTGGGGACCCAGTACTTC
TRBV28	14	NA	TRBJ1-3	few	CASSFGRSGNTIYF	TGTGCCAGCAGTTTCGGTCGCTCTGGAAACACCATATATTTT
TRBV7-2	11	NA	TRBJ2-1	few	CATSPRDEQFF	TGTGCCACCTCCCCCCGGGATGAGCAGTTCTTC
TRBV29-1	13	TRBD1	TRBJ2-1	few	CSVGDRGGGEQFF	TGCAGCGTTGGGGACAGGGGGGGAGGTGAGCAGTTCTTC
TRBV27	18	TRBD2	TRBJ2-2	few	CASSRDPSSGWAGGELFF	TGTGCCAGCAGTAGAGACCCGTCTAGCGGGTGGGCCGGCGGGGAGCTGTTTTTT
TRBV7-3	16	NA	TRBJ2-4	NA	CASSLNPTLAKNIQYF	TGTGCCAGCAGCTTAAATCCGACACTAGCCAAAAACATTCAGTACTTC